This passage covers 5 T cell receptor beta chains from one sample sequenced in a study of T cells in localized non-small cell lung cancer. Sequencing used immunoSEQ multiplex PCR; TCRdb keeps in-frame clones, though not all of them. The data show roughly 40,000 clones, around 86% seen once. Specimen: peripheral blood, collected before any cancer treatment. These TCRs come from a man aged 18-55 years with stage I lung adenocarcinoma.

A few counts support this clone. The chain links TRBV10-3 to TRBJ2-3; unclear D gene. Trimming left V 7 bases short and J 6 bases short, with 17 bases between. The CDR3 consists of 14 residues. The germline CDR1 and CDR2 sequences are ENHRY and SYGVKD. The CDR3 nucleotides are TGTGCCATCAAGGCGGCCGGCATGTTTGATACGCAGTATTTT. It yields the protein CAIKAAGMFDTQYF.

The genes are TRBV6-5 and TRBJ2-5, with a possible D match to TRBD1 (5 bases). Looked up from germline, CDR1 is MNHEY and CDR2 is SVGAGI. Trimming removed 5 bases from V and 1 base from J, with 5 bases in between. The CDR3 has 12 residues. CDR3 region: CASSGAQETQYF. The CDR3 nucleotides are TGTGCCAGCAGTGGGGCCCAAGAGACCCAGTACTTC.

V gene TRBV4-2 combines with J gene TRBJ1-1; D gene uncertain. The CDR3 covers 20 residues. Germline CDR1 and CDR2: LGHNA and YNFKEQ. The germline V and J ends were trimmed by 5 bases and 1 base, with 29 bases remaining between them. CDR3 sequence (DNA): TGTGCCAGCAGCAGGGAGATACGATTGAACCCTTTGACAACGAACACTGAAGCTTTCTTT. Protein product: CASSREIRLNPLTTNTEAFF.

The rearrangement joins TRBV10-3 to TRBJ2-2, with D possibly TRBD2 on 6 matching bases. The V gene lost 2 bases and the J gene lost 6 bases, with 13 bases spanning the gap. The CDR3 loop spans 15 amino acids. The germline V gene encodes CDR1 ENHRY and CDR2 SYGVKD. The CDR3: CAISEMGGGAGELFF. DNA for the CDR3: TGTGCCATCAGTGAGATGGGGGGTGGTGCCGGGGAGCTGTTTTTT.

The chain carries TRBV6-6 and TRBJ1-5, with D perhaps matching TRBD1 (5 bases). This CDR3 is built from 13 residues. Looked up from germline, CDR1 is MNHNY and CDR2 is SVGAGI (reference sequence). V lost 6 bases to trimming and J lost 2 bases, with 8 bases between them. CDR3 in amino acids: CASSGGGNQPQHF. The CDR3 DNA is TGTGCCAGCAGCGGAGGGGGCAATCAGCCCCAGCATTTT.